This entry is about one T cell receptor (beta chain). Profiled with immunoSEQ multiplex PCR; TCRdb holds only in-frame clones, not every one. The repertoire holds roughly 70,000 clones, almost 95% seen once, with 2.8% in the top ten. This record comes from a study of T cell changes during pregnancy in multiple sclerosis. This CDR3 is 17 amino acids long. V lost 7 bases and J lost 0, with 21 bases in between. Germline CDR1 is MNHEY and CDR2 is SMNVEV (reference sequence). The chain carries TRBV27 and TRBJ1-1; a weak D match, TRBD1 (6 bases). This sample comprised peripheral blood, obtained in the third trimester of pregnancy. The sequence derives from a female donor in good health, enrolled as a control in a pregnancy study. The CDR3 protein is CASTSTGHPDMNTEAFF. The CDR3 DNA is TGTGCCAGCACCTCGACGGGACACCCGGACATGAACACTGAAGCTTTCTTT.